What follows are 29 T cell receptor beta chains derived from one specimen sequenced in a study of vaccination effects on CD4 cells after COVID-19. What these receptors recognize is not known. Assay used: immunoSEQ multiplex PCR; TCRdb lists only in-frame clones, some missing. Here the sample spans about 21,000 clones, 65% to 85% being singletons. Before sequencing took place, the ViraFEST assay used viral peptide pools to expand antigen-specific CD4+ T cells. Subsequent to 10 days of culture, CD4+ T cells were isolated. Neither prior SARS-CoV-2 infection nor positive nucleocapsid antibodies were present in the vaccine recipients. The sample here was CD4+ T cells from PBMCs cultured with HCoV-NL63 spike peptides, taken before COVID-19 vaccination. Every receptor here comes from a human donor who received a COVID-19 vaccine.

This chain connects TRBV3-1 (or the pseudogene TRBV3-2) to TRBJ2-3; D is possibly TRBD2 (6 bases). There are 15 residues in the CDR3. V was trimmed by 4 bases and J by 0 bases, leaving 11 bases between them. The germline CDR1 and CDR2 sequences are LGHDT and YNNKEL (reference sequence). CDR3 DNA sequence: TGTGCCAGCAGCCGAGGAGGGTCTAGCACAGATACGCAGTATTTT. Its translation is CASSRGGSSTDTQYF.

The V and J genes are TRBV10-1 and TRBJ1-6; 7 bases are a match to TRBD1. CDR1 and CDR2 from the germline V gene are WNHNN and SYGVQD (reference sequence). The V and J ends lost 4 bases and 9 bases, in that order; junction bases with no gene match: 18. The CDR3 spans 18 residues. The CDR3 loop reads CASSAAGGLLSGGSPLHF. CDR3 bases: TGCGCCAGCAGTGCCGCAGGGGGGTTACTCTCTGGGGGTTCACCCCTCCACTTT.

The rearrangement joins TRBV5-1 to TRBJ2-1; D is perhaps TRBD2 (6 bases). CDR1 is SGHRS, CDR2 YFSETQ, per germline. V was clipped by 0 bases and J by 2 bases, with 12 bases between them. CDR3 length: 16 residues. The CDR3 here is CASSLAGGAAYNEQFF. CDR3 DNA: TGCGCCAGCAGCTTGGCCGGCGGGGCCGCCTACAATGAGCAGTTCTTC.

This clone has only a few counts. This rearrangement joins TRBV5-1 to TRBJ1-2; weak D call: TRBD1 (6 bases). The germline V gene encodes CDR1 SGHRS and CDR2 YFSETQ. The V and J ends lost 5 bases and 8 bases respectively, with 16 bases between them. This CDR3 region has 13 residues. CDR3 sequence (DNA): TGCGCCAGCAGGCCGACCGGGGGGCAGGGCTACACCTTC. Translation: CASRPTGGQGYTF. Together with reference TRBV5-1 and TRBJ1-2, the CDR3 gives the full variable domain: KAGVTQTPRYLIKTRGQQVTLSCSPISGHRSVSWYQQTPGQGLQFLFEYFSETQRNKGNFPGRFSGRQFSNSRSEMNVSTLELGDSALYLCASRPTGGQGYTFGSGTRLTVV.

This chain links TRBV5-1 with TRBJ2-1, with 8 bases fitting TRBD2. The germline V gene has CDR1 SGHRS and CDR2 YFSETQ. The CDR3 has 14 amino acids. V lost 2 bases, J lost 3 bases, and 1 base stayed unmatched. The DNA of the CDR3 is TGCGCCAGCAGCTTAGCGGGAGTCTACAATGAGCAGTTCTTC. It specifies CASSLAGVYNEQFF. The whole variable domain, remainder taken from reference TRBV5-1 and TRBJ2-1, is KAGVTQTPRYLIKTRGQQVTLSCSPISGHRSVSWYQQTPGQGLQFLFEYFSETQRNKGNFPGRFSGRQFSNSRSEMNVSTLELGDSALYLCASSLAGVYNEQFFGPGTRLTVL.

Comment on this clone: The junction shows a germline mismatch at one end, possibly a read error. V gene TRBV6-5 combines with J gene TRBJ2-4; the D is unclear. The length of the CDR3 is 15 residues. CDR1 and CDR2 from the germline V gene are MNHEY and SVGAGI. This CDR3 reads CASSDSSLAKNIQYF. Here the CDR3 DNA reads TGTGCCAGCAGTGACTCATCCTTAGCCAAAAACATTCAGTACTTC.

The rearrangement uses TRBV7-2 and TRBJ2-2, with D possibly TRBD1 on 6 matching bases. The CDR3 loop spans 15 amino acids. The V gene lost 6 bases and the J gene lost 3 bases, with 14 bases spanning the gap. The germline V gene encodes CDR1 SGHTA and CDR2 FQGNSA. CDR3 protein: CASSLTRGYTGELFF. The CDR3 nucleotides are TGTGCCAGCAGTCTTACTAGGGGGTACACCGGGGAGCTGTTTTTT. Combining the CDR3 with reference TRBV7-2 and TRBJ2-2 gives the whole variable domain GAGVSQSPSNKVTEKGKDVELRCDPISGHTALYWYRQSLGQGLEFLIYFQGNSAPDKSGLPSDRFSAERTGGSVSTLTIQRTQQEDSAVYLCASSLTRGYTGELFFGEGSRLTVL.

V usage is TRBV28 and J usage is TRBJ2-7, with D perhaps TRBD1 or TRBD2 (5 bases each). V lost 8 bases to trimming and J lost 1 base, with 24 bases between them. This CDR3 is 17 amino acids long. The germline gives CDR1 MDHEN, CDR2 SYDVKM. The chain's CDR3 is CASRPGMGAPGSYEQYF. CDR3 DNA: TGTGCCAGCCGCCCGGGGATGGGTGCTCCAGGGTCCTACGAGCAGTACTTC.

This chain uses TRBV5-8 with TRBJ1-1; D not resolved. The CDR3 runs to 15 residues. Per germline, CDR1 SGHTS and CDR2 YDEGEE. Between the trimmed V and J ends, which lost 4 bases and 5 bases, there was a span of 18 bases. The CDR3 DNA sequence: TGTGCCAGCAGCCCCTATTTGACGAGTCGGACTGAAGCTTTCTTT. This sequence encodes CASSPYLTSRTEAFF.

V is TRBV19 and J is TRBJ1-4; D remains unclear. Per the germline V gene, CDR1 is LNHDA and CDR2 is SQIVND (reference sequence). V was pared by 3 bases and J by 0 bases, with 20 bases between. This CDR3 comprises 19 residues. CDR3 in DNA: TGTGCCAGTAGTATTACCCGGGCAGGTAAAACGGCAACTAATGAAAAACTGTTTTTT. As protein: CASSITRAGKTATNEKLFF.

The chain links TRBV28 to TRBJ2-7; either TRBD1 or TRBD2 may supply D (6 bases each). The CDR3 is 12 residues long. The germline V gene has CDR1 MDHEN and CDR2 SYDVKM. V gave up 7 bases and J gave up 6 bases, with 13 bases separating them. The CDR3 DNA sequence: TGTGCCAGCACCCGGGGGCGTCTCGAGCAGTACTTC. Protein product: CASTRGRLEQYF.

A single count supports this clone. The V and J genes are TRBV7-2 and TRBJ1-2; 9 nucleotides agree with TRBD1. Germline CDR1 and CDR2: SGHTA and FQGNSA. The CDR3 covers 15 residues. V gave up 1 base and J gave up 4 bases; unmatched junction bases: 4. CDR3 coding DNA: TGTGCCAGCAGCTTAGAGGGACAGGGAGGCTATGGCTACACCTTC. Protein sequence: CASSLEGQGGYGYTF. The full variable domain, rest sourced from reference TRBV7-2 and TRBJ1-2, is GAGVSQSPSNKVTEKGKDVELRCDPISGHTALYWYRQSLGQGLEFLIYFQGNSAPDKSGLPSDRFSAERTGGSVSTLTIQRTQQEDSAVYLCASSLEGQGGYGYTFGSGTRLTVV.

The chain couples TRBV6-5 to TRBJ2-2; D uncertain. Trimming took 4 bases from V and 5 from J, leaving 2 bases between them. Germline V gene data show CDR1 as MNHEY and CDR2 as SVGAGI. The CDR3 totals 11 residues. Here the CDR3 DNA reads TGTGCCAGCAGTTCGACCGGGGAGCTGTTTTTT. Translated: CASSSTGELFF.

The chain employs TRBV3-1 (or the pseudogene TRBV3-2) and TRBJ2-7; TRBD1 agrees at 7 bases. CDR1 and CDR2 from the germline V gene are LGHDT and YNNKEL (reference sequence). After removal of 1 base from V and 2 bases from J, the junction contained 11 bases not matched to a gene. The length of the CDR3 is 17 residues. The chain's CDR3 is CASSQGQGSSVPYEQYF. The CDR3 DNA sequence: TGTGCCAGCAGCCAAGGACAGGGTAGCTCGGTCCCCTACGAGCAGTACTTC.

The V call is TRBV28, the J call TRBJ2-1, with 10 bases aligning to TRBD2. CDR3 length equals 14 residues. V lost 2 bases and J lost 9; bases outside the gene matches: 4. The germline V gene encodes CDR1 MDHEN and CDR2 SYDVKM. The DNA of the CDR3 is TGTGCCAGCAGTTTAGTTAGCGGGAGGCGTGAGCAGTTCTTC. Translated, it gives CASSLVSGRREQFF.

This chain connects TRBV9 to TRBJ2-5; D is ambiguous. Germline-derived CDR1 and CDR2 are SGDLS and YYNGEE. CDR3 length equals 14 residues. V shed 0 bases and J shed 5 bases, with 11 bases lying between them. CDR3 bases: TGTGCCAGCAGCGTAGGACACGGTGGGGAGACCCAGTACTTC. Residues: CASSVGHGGETQYF.

V usage is TRBV24-1 and J usage is TRBJ2-2; 12 bases are a match to TRBD2. The V gene's germline CDR1 is KGHDR and CDR2 SFDVKD. The CDR3 has 17 residues. V shed 3 bases and J 7 bases; nucleotides not matched to a gene: 8. CDR3: CATSDPSGGASGGELFF. CDR3 DNA: TGTGCCACCAGTGATCCTAGCGGGGGGGCCTCGGGCGGGGAGCTGTTTTTT.

This sequence joins TRBV5-6 and TRBJ2-7; D is ambiguous. The CDR3 consists of 14 residues. Trimming cost V 0 bases and J 3 bases, with 10 bases left between them. Germline CDR1 is SGHDT and CDR2 is YYEEEE. The CDR3 loop reads CASSLEVRNYEQYF. DNA of the CDR3: TGTGCCAGCAGCTTGGAGGTCAGAAACTACGAGCAGTACTTC. The full variable domain, with the rest looked up from reference TRBV5-6 and TRBJ2-7, is DAGVTQSPTHLIKTRGQQVTLRCSPKSGHDTVSWYQQALGQGPQFIFQYYEEEERQRGNFPDRFSGHQFPNYSSELNVNALLLGDSALYLCASSLEVRNYEQYFGPGTRLTVT.

The chain links TRBV6-5 to TRBJ1-1, with unresolved D. Between the trimmed V and J ends, which lost 0 bases and 12 bases, there was a span of 8 bases. CDR3 length equals 11 residues. Germline V gene lookup returns CDR1 MNHEY and CDR2 SVGAGI. CDR3 nucleotides: TGTGCCAGCAGTTACTCCCGTTGGACTTTCTTT. Its translation: CASSYSRWTFF.

CDR3 amino acids: CASTLEQKSYEQYF. CDR3 nucleotides: TGTGCCAGCACTTTAGAACAGAAGTCCTACGAGCAGTACTTC. The J gene is TRBJ2-7, the V gene TRBV2; no reliable D call. CDR1 is SNHLY and CDR2 is FYNNEI in the germline V gene. There are 14 residues in the CDR3. V was trimmed by 7 bases and J by 1 base, leaving 14 bases between them.

The chain combines TRBV4-1 with TRBJ2-5; D may be TRBD2 (6 bases). Germline V gene lookup returns CDR1 MGHRA and CDR2 YSYEKL. The CDR3 contains 14 residues. Between the trimmed V and J ends, which lost 1 base and 4 bases, there was a span of 10 bases. The CDR3 sequence: CASSQAVGRETQYF. In DNA, the CDR3 is TGCGCCAGCAGCCAAGCGGTCGGGAGAGAGACCCAGTACTTC.

The CDR3 protein is CASSYTENTEAFF. CDR3 coding DNA: TGTGCCAGCAGTTACACGGAGAACACTGAAGCTTTCTTT. The V and J genes are TRBV6-2 or TRBV6-3 and TRBJ1-1; D remains unclear. CDR3 length: 13 amino acids. Deletions cut 2 bases from V and 1 base from J, with 5 bases between. Germline V gives CDR1 MNHEY, CDR2 SVGEGT.

Relative to its sample, this clone is medium-sized. The V and J genes are TRBV5-1 and TRBJ1-6, with D possibly TRBD1 on 6 matching bases. This CDR3 has 13 amino acids. V was trimmed by 0 bases and J by 14 bases, leaving 12 bases between them. From germline, CDR1 is SGHRS and CDR2 YFSETQ. CDR3 nucleotide sequence: TGCGCCAGCAGCTTGGCGGACAGACTCTCCCTCCACTTT. Its protein product is CASSLADRLSLHF.

The chain recombines TRBV19 with TRBJ2-1; unclear D gene. This CDR3 comprises 14 residues. Trimming pared 5 bases from V and 6 bases from J, leaving 14 bases between. CDR1 LNHDA and CDR2 SQIVND come from the germline V gene (reference sequence). The CDR3, as DNA: TGTGCCAGTAGTCCCTGGGCTGACGGCAATGAGCAGTTCTTC. Translation gives CASSPWADGNEQFF.

This clone was seen once. The V and J genes are TRBV12-5 and TRBJ2-2; possible D gene TRBD1, 5 bases. Looked up from germline, CDR1 is LGHNT and CDR2 is FRNRAP. The CDR3 has 19 amino acids. The V end lost 1 base, the J end lost 5 bases, and 23 bases lay between the germline ends. The CDR3 DNA sequence: TGTGCTAGTGGTTTGGGGGAATTCCAACGGCCAAAGGGGACCGGGGAGCTGTTTTTT. It codes for CASGLGEFQRPKGTGELFF.

This chain uses TRBV20-1 with TRBJ2-1, with D hard to call. Germline CDR1 DFQATT, CDR2 SNEGSKA (reference sequence). The CDR3 contains 11 residues. V gave up 6 bases and J gave up 9 bases, with 12 bases separating them. The CDR3 DNA follows: TGCAGTGCCTCTATGGGTCCTGAGCAGTTCTTC. Its protein is CSASMGPEQFF.

This clone was seen once. The rearrangement links TRBV5-1 to TRBJ1-6; 9 positions agree with TRBD1. The CDR3 is made up of 15 amino acids. Germline trimming cut 2 bases from V and 6 bases from J; bases unmatched to any gene: 3. Germline V lookup: CDR1 SGHRS, CDR2 YFSETQ. In nucleotides, the CDR3 is TGCGCCAGCAGCTTACAGGGGGCAGGTAATTCACCCCTCCACTTT. Its translation: CASSLQGAGNSPLHF.

This chain uses TRBV7-9 with TRBJ2-1; D unclear. V dropped 2 bases and J dropped 4 bases, with 9 bases sitting between them. The CDR3 length is 14 residues. Per germline, CDR1 SEHNR and CDR2 FQNEAQ (reference sequence). CDR3 loop: CASSLMAGYNEQFF. The CDR3, as DNA: TGTGCCAGCAGCTTAATGGCAGGTTACAATGAGCAGTTCTTC.

V is TRBV13 and J is TRBJ2-5; D might be TRBD2 (5 bases). V was clipped by 6 bases and J by 2 bases, with 19 bases between them. The V gene's germline CDR1 is PRHDT and CDR2 FYEKMQ (reference sequence). The CDR3 contains 16 residues. Here the CDR3 reads CASRAPWPGTQETQYF. CDR3 DNA sequence: TGTGCCAGCAGGGCCCCCTGGCCGGGAACACAAGAGACCCAGTACTTC. Complete variable domain (other parts from reference TRBV13 and TRBJ2-5): AAGVIQSPRHLIKEKRETATLKCYPIPRHDTVYWYQQGPGQDPQFLISFYEKMQSDKGSIPDRFSAQQFSDYHSELNMSSLELGDSALYFCASRAPWPGTQETQYFGPGTRLLVL.